The rows below give T cell receptor beta chains drawn from one sample of a study of blood T cell repertoires in COVID-19. The repertoire was sequenced with immunoSEQ multiplex PCR; TCRdb's copy has only in-frame clones and lacks some. The data contain roughly 230,000 clones, about four fifths of them singletons. Sequencing was performed on PBMCs or T cells enriched from blood (not recorded which). Receptors were obtained from an older woman who had recovered from COVID-19. Each CDR3 is given with its conserved first and last residue. The D gene is left open where the match is weak. The size field is filled for only some rows; it gives once, few, many or a size class.

TRBV7-2	TRBD2	.	14	TRBJ2-1	CASSSGLAGGEQFF	TGTGCCAGCAGCTCGGGACTAGCGGGAGGTGAGCAGTTCTTC
TRBV28	.	once	16	TRBJ1-1	CASRDGAAGEYTEAFF	TGTGCCAGCAGAGACGGGGCCGCGGGGGAATATACTGAAGCTTTCTTT
TRBV6-1	.	.	16	TRBJ1-2	CASREVLSPPPGGYTF	TGTGCCAGCAGGGAAGTATTAAGCCCACCCCCGGGTGGCTACACCTTC
TRBV5-1	.	.	14	TRBJ1-2	CASSYREGGYGYTF	TGCGCCAGCAGCTACCGGGAAGGGGGCTATGGCTACACCTTC
TRBV11-2	.	.	11	TRBJ2-1	CASRQNSNPFF	TGTGCCAGCAGGCAGAACAGCAATCCGTTCTTC
TRBV10-2	TRBD1	.	16	TRBJ1-5	CASSDLGTGSNQPQHF	TGCGCCAGCAGTGATCTCGGGACAGGGAGCAATCAGCCCCAGCATTTT
TRBV29-1	TRBD1	.	13	TRBJ2-7	CSGGQGKENEQYF	TGCAGCGGGGGACAGGGAAAGGAAAACGAGCAGTACTTC
TRBV18	TRBD1	.	13	TRBJ2-1	CASSQTGDNEQFF	TGTGCCAGCTCACAAACAGGGGACAATGAGCAGTTCTTC
TRBV11-3	TRBD2	.	15	TRBJ2-3	CASSKGLAGVDTQYF	TGTGCCAGCAGCAAAGGACTAGCGGGAGTTGATACGCAGTATTTT
TRBV7-2	.	.	14	TRBJ2-7	CASSLERDRYEQYF	TGTGCCAGCAGCTTAGAGAGGGATCGCTACGAGCAGTACTTC
TRBV7-8	.	once	15	TRBJ1-1	CASSLVSGVVTEAFF	TGTGCCAGCAGCTTAGTGTCGGGGGTCGTTACTGAAGCTTTCTTT
TRBV12-5	.	.	15	TRBJ2-5	CASGLAGGNQETQYF	TGTGCTAGTGGTTTGGCGGGGGGCAACCAAGAGACCCAGTACTTC
TRBV3-1/TRBV3-2	TRBD1	.	16	TRBJ2-3	CASSPPGGTGLNTQYF	TGTGCCAGCAGCCCCCCCGGCGGGACAGGGCTTAATACGCAGTATTTT
TRBV18	.	.	13	TRBJ1-5	CASSLEAAGPQHF	TGTGCCAGCTCACTGGAGGCGGCTGGGCCCCAGCATTTT
TRBV19	.	.	15	TRBJ1-2	CASVGAIFPNYGYTF	TGTGCCAGCGTGGGGGCCATTTTCCCAAACTATGGCTACACCTTC
TRBV5-5	TRBD1	.	16	TRBJ1-2	CASSPPGQGRNYGYTF	TGTGCCAGCAGCCCCCCCGGACAGGGGCGTAACTATGGCTACACCTTC
TRBV2	.	.	14	TRBJ2-7	CASRARRDSYEQYF	TGTGCCAGCAGGGCTCGCCGGGATTCCTACGAGCAGTACTTC
TRBV2	TRBD1	.	13	TRBJ1-2	CASSGTQGAGYTF	TGTGCCAGCAGCGGAACTCAGGGGGCGGGCTACACCTTC
TRBV2	.	.	12	TRBJ2-2	CASSRGTGELFF	TGTGCCAGCAGTAGGGGTACCGGGGAGCTGTTTTTT
TRBV12-5	.	.	13	TRBJ1-5	CASGLQGSQPQHF	TGTGCTAGTGGCCTACAGGGTAGTCAGCCCCAGCATTTT
TRBV18	.	.	12	TRBJ2-5	CASSQGRETQYF	TGTGCCAGCTCACAGGGGAGGGAGACCCAGTACTTC
TRBV7-7	TRBD1	few	17	TRBJ2-7	CASSHLGGTGISYEQYF	TGTGCCAGCAGCCATCTCGGGGGGACAGGGATCTCCTACGAGCAGTACTTC
TRBV5-5	.	once	15	TRBJ1-1	CASSIIRDLGTEAFF	TGTGCCAGCAGCATAATACGGGACTTAGGAACTGAAGCTTTCTTT
TRBV7-2	TRBD1	once	15	TRBJ2-7	CASSLNAQGSYEQYF	TGTGCCAGCAGCTTGAACGCACAGGGGTCCTACGAGCAGTACTTC
TRBV6-5	TRBD1	many	13	TRBJ1-2	CASSRTGRGGYTF	TGTGCCAGCAGTAGGACAGGGAGGGGTGGCTACACCTTC
TRBV5-1	.	.	16	TRBJ2-3	CASSPPAGTSTDTQYF	TGCGCCAGCAGCCCTCCGGCAGGGACAAGCACAGATACGCAGTATTTT
TRBV18	.	.	15	TRBJ2-1	CASSPGTRGMYEQFF	TGTGCCAGCTCACCAGGGACAAGGGGTATGTATGAGCAGTTCTTC
TRBV7-3	.	.	13	TRBJ2-5	CASSRFGGETQYF	TGTGCCAGCAGCCGATTTGGCGGGGAGACCCAGTACTTC
TRBV19	TRBD1	.	13	TRBJ1-1	CASSIGQGTEAFF	TGTGCCAGTAGTATAGGACAGGGCACTGAAGCTTTCTTT
TRBV4-3	TRBD1	.	15	TRBJ1-2	CASSQDAGGRYGYTF	TGCGCCAGCAGCCAAGACGCAGGGGGGAGGTATGGCTACACCTTC
TRBV28	.	.	11	TRBJ2-5	CATGGQETQYF	TGTGCCACTGGGGGGCAAGAGACCCAGTACTTC
TRBV5-1	TRBD1	.	16	TRBJ2-3	CASSLTGTGDQDTQYF	TGCGCCAGCAGCTTGACCGGGACAGGGGATCAGGATACGCAGTATTTT
TRBV7-3	TRBD1	.	15	TRBJ1-1	CASSLKGQGNTEAFF	TGTGCCAGCAGCTTAAAGGGACAGGGGAACACTGAAGCTTTCTTT
TRBV29-1	.	.	12	TRBJ1-1	CSVEQGNTEAFF	TGCAGCGTTGAACAGGGAAACACTGAAGCTTTCTTT
TRBV4-2	TRBD2	.	15	TRBJ2-7	CASTPTSGTSYEQYF	TGTGCCAGCACCCCTACTAGCGGGACCTCCTACGAGCAGTACTTC
TRBV7-3	.	.	14	TRBJ2-3	CASSLSGQADTQYF	TGTGCCAGCAGCCTGTCGGGACAAGCAGATACGCAGTATTTT
TRBV7-9	.	.	14	TRBJ1-3	CASSPSSGGNTIYF	TGTGCCAGCAGCCCCTCCAGCGGGGGAAACACCATATATTTT
TRBV18	.	.	14	TRBJ1-5	CASSPQGWVEPQHF	TGTGCCAGCTCACCCCAGGGATGGGTTGAGCCCCAGCATTTT
TRBV5-1	.	.	15	TRBJ2-2	CASSLVRGGGGELFF	TGCGCCAGCAGCTTGGTACGCGGGGGCGGCGGGGAGCTGTTTTTT
TRBV5-4	.	.	13	TRBJ1-2	CASSLGQFYGYTF	TGTGCCAGCAGCTTGGGGCAGTTCTATGGCTACACCTTC
TRBV7-2	.	.	13	TRBJ1-6	CASSSNGNSPLHF	TGTGCCAGCAGCAGTAACGGGAATTCACCCCTCCACTTT
TRBV7-9	.	.	13	TRBJ2-3	CASSDTLTDTQYF	TGTGCCAGCAGCGATACTCTCACAGATACGCAGTATTTT
TRBV2	TRBD1	few	14	TRBJ2-3	CASSLGQGTDTQYF	TGTGCCAGCAGTTTGGGACAGGGTACAGATACGCAGTATTTT
TRBV4-2	.	.	17	TRBJ2-1	CASSQDRPGYSYNEQFF	TGTGCCAGCAGCCAAGATCGGCCGGGTTACTCCTACAATGAGCAGTTCTTC
TRBV15	.	once	14	TRBJ2-5	CATSRGASQETQYF	TGTGCCACCAGCAGGGGGGCCAGCCAAGAGACCCAGTACTTC
TRBV7-3	.	.	13	TRBJ2-1	CASSLMQNNEQFF	TGTGCCAGCAGCTTGATGCAGAACAATGAGCAGTTCTTC
TRBV18	TRBD1	.	13	TRBJ2-1	CASSQDRDNEQFF	TGTGCCAGCTCACAGGACAGGGACAATGAGCAGTTCTTC
TRBV27	.	.	14	TRBJ1-2	CASSLYGRASGYTF	TGTGCCAGCAGTTTATACGGCAGGGCGTCTGGCTACACCTTC
TRBV27	.	.	14	TRBJ2-3	CASSYYGSTDTQYF	TGTGCCAGCAGCTACTATGGCTCCACAGATACGCAGTATTTT